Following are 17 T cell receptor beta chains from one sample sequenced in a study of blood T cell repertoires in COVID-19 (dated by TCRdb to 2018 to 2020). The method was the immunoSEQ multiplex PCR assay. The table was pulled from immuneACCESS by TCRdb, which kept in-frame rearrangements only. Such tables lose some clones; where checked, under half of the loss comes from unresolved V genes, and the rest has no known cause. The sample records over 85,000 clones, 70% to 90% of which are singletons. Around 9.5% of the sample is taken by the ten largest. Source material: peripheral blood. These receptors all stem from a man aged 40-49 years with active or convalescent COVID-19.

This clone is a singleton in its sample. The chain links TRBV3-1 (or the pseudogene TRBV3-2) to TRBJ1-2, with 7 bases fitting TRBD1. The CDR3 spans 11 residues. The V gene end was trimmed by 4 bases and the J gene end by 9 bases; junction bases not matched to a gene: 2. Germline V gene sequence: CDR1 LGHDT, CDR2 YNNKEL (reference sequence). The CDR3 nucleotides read TGTGCCAGCAGCCGGGACAGTAGCTACACCTTC. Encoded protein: CASSRDSSYTF.

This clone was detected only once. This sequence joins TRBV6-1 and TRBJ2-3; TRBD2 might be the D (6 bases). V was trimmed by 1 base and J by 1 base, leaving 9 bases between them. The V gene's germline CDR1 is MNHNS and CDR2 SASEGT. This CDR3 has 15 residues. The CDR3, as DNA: TGTGCCAGCAGTGAAGGCGGGGTGGGCACAGATACGCAGTATTTT. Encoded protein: CASSEGGVGTDTQYF.

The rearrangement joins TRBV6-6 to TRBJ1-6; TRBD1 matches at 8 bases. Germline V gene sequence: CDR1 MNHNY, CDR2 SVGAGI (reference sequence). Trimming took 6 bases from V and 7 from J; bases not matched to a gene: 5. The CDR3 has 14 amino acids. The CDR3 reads CASSGQGGNSPLHF. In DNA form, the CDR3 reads TGTGCCAGCAGCGGACAGGGAGGAAATTCACCCCTCCACTTT.

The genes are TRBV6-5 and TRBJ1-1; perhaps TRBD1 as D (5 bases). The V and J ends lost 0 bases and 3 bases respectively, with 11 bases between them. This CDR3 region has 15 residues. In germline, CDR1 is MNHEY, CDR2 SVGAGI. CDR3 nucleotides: TGTGCCAGCAGTTACTCCGGGGGGGTGGACACTGAAGCTTTCTTT. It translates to CASSYSGGVDTEAFF.

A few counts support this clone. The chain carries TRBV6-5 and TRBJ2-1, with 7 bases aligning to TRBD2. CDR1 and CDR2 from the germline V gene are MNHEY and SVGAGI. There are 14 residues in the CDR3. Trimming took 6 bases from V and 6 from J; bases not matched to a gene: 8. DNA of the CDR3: TGTGCCAGCAGAAGACAACGGGGGGTCAATGAGCAGTTCTTC. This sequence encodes CASRRQRGVNEQFF.

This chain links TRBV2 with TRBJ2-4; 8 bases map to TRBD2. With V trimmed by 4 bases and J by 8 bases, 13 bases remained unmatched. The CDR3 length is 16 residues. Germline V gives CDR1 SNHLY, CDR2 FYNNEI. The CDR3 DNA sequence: TGTGCCAGCAGTGGCCAAGGTAGCGGGGTGGGGGACATTCAGTACTTC. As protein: CASSGQGSGVGDIQYF.

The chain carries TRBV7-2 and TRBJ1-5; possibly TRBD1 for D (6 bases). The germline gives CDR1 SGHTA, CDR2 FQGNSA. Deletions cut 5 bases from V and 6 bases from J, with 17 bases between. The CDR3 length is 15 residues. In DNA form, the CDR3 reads TGTGCCAGCAGCACCTATCCCGGGACACGTCAGCCCCAGCATTTT. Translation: CASSTYPGTRQPQHF. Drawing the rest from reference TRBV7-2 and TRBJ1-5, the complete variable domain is GAGVSQSPSNKVTEKGKDVELRCDPISGHTALYWYRQSLGQGLEFLIYFQGNSAPDKSGLPSDRFSAERTGGSVSTLTIQRTQQEDSAVYLCASSTYPGTRQPQHFGDGTRLSIL.

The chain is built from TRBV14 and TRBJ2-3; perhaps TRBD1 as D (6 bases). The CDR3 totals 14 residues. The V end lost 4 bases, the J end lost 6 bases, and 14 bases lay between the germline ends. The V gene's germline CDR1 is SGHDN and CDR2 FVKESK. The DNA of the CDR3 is TGTGCCAGCAGCCCGCTCACAGGGCTCGATACGCAGTATTTT. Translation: CASSPLTGLDTQYF.

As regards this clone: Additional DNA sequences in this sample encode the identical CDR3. In DNA, the CDR3 is TGTGCCAGCAGCGGGAGCGGGGGGCACTCCTACAATGAGCAGTTCTTC. Translated: CASSGSGGHSYNEQFF. The chain joins TRBV9 to TRBJ2-1, with 9 bases fitting TRBD2. Germline CDR1 is SGDLS and CDR2 is YYNGEE. This CDR3 comprises 16 residues. V shed 3 bases, J shed 0 bases, and the junction held 4 bases outside the gene matches.

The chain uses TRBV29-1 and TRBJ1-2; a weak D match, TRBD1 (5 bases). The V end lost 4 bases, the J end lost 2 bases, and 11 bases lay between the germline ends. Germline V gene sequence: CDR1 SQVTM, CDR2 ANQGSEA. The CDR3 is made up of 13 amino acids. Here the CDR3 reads CSVVLTENYGYTF. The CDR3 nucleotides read TGCAGCGTTGTCCTGACAGAGAACTATGGCTACACCTTC.

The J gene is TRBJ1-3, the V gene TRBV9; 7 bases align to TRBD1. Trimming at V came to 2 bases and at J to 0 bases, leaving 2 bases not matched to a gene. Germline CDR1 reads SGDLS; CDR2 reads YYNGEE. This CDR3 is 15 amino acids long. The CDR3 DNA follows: TGTGCCAGCAGCGTGGGACAGCTCTCTGGAAACACCATATATTTT. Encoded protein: CASSVGQLSGNTIYF.

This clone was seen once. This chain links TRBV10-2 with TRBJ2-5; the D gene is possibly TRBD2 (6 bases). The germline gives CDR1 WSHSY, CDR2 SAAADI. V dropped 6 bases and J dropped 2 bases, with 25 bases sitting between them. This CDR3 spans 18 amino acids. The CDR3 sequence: CASRPLLLLAAGQETQYF. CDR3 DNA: TGCGCCAGCAGGCCCCTCCTCCTTTTAGCGGCGGGACAAGAGACCCAGTACTTC.

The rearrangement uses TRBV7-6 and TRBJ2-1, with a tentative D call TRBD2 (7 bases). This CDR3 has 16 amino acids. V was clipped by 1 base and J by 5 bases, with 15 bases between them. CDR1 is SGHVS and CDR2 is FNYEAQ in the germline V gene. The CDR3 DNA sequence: TGTGCCAGCAGCTTAGTGGGGGGGGCCTGGGACAATGAGCAGTTCTTC. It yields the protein CASSLVGGAWDNEQFF.

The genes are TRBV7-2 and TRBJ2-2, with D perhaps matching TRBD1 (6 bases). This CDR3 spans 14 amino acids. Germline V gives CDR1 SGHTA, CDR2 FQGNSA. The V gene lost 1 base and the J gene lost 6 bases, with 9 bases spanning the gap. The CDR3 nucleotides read TGTGCCAGCAGCTTAGACAGGGTGGCCGGGGAGCTGTTTTTT. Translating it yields CASSLDRVAGELFF.

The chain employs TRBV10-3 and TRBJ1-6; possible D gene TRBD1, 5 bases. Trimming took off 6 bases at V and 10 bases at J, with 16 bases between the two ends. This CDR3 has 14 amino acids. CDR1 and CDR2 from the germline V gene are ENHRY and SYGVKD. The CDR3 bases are TGTGCCATCAGGACGGGGGACCAAGGGTCACCCCTCCACTTT. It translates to CAIRTGDQGSPLHF.

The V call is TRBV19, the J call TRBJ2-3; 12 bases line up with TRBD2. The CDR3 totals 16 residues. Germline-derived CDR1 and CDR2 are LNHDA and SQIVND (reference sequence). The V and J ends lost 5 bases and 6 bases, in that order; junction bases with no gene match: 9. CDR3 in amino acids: CASSGLAGGPGDTQYF. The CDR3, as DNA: TGTGCCAGTAGTGGCCTAGCGGGGGGGCCTGGTGATACGCAGTATTTT.

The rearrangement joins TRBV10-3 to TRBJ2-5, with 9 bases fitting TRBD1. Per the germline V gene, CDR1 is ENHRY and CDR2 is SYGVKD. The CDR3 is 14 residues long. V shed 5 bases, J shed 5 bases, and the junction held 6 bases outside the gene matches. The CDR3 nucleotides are TGTGCCATCAGTTGGGGACAGGGTTTCGAGACCCAGTACTTC. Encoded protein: CAISWGQGFETQYF.